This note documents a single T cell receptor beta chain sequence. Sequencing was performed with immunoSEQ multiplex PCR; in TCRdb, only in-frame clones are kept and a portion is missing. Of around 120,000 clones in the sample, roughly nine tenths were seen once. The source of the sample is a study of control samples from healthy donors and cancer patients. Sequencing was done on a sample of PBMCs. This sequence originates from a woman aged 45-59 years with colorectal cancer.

As DNA, the CDR3 is TGTGCCAGCAGCTCGCAGTCACGTCCGGACAATGAGCAGTTCTTC. Translating gives CASSSQSRPDNEQFF. The V call is TRBV7-6, the J call TRBJ2-1, with D unresolved. V was trimmed by 4 bases and J by 5 bases, leaving 15 bases between them. The CDR3 has 15 amino acids. CDR1 is SGHVS, CDR2 FNYEAQ, per germline.